This T cell receptor (beta chain) was identified in a study of T cell responses to AZD1222 COVID-19 vaccine. General study findings and limits: Seropositive AZD1222 recipients at baseline numbered only five or six. Donors, mostly white British, included more females; clonal diversity was possibly underestimated. Elevations in Spike-specific TCR breadth and depth followed administration of two AZD1222 doses.

TCRdb's table, derived via immunoSEQ multiplex PCR, lists solely in-frame clones and lacks some. This table holds 100,000 to 150,000 clones, just over 85% found once. Between the trimmed V and J ends, which lost 6 bases and 2 bases, there was a span of 14 bases. Germline V gene sequence: CDR1 LNHDA, CDR2 SQIVND (reference sequence). The CDR3 runs to 15 residues. In this sample, this clone turned up a few times. Its antigen remains unidentified. The chain links TRBV19 to TRBJ1-5; D is undetermined. This receptor was obtained from an adult in good health. The material sequenced was peripheral blood, taken on day 0 of MenACWY control vaccination. CDR3 coding DNA: TGTGCCAGTAGCCCCGGGAGCGTGGGCAATCAGCCCCAGCATTTT. Its protein is CASSPGSVGNQPQHF.